What follows describes a single T cell receptor beta chain. Its specificity is unknown. This specimen comes from a study of cytomegalovirus exposure and HLA in healthy donors. Overall study: In a previous analysis, 110 million or so unique TCR beta sequences were found from 170 million or so T cells.

The PCR contained 60 Vbeta and 13 Jbeta primers. Clones were read by immunoSEQ multiplex PCR, and TCRdb kept only the in-frame ones, dropping some. Among about 170,000 clones, 80% to 90% were seen once, and the ten largest hold around 2.5%. Between the trimmed V and J ends, which lost 0 bases and 6 bases, there was a span of 9 bases. The CDR3 totals 13 residues. The germline V gene encodes CDR1 MNHEY and CDR2 SVGAGI. General study findings and limits: Specificity of three CMV-associated chains for CMV antigens was verified in vitro. Accurate HLA-A and HLA-B prediction from TCR beta sequences was reported for most subjects.

Specimen: PBMCs. The chain couples TRBV6-5 to TRBJ2-7, with a weak D call TRBD2 (6 bases). The clonotype was recovered from a man under 40 in good health and CMV-seropositive. CDR3: CASSYSRGFEQYV. The CDR3 bases are TGTGCCAGCAGTTACTCCCGGGGGTTCGAGCAGTACGTC.